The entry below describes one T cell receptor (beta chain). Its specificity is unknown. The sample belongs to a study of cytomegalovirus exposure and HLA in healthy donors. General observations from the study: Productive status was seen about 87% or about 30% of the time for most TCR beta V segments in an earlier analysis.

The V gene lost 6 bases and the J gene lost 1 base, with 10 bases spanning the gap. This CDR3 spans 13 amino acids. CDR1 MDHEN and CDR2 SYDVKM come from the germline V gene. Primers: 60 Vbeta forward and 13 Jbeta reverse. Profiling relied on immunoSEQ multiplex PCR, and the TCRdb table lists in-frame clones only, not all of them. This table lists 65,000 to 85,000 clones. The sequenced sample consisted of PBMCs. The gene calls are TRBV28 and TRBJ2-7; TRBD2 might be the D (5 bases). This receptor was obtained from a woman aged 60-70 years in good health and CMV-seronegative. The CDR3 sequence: CASSTGGSYEQYF. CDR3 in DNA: TGTGCCAGCAGCACCGGCGGGTCCTACGAGCAGTACTTC. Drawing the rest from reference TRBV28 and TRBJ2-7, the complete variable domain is DVKVTQSSRYLVKRTGEKVFLECVQDMDHENMFWYRQDPGLGLRLIYFSYDVKMKEKGDIPEGYSVSREKKERFSLILESASTNQTSMYLCASSTGGSYEQYFGPGTRLTVT.